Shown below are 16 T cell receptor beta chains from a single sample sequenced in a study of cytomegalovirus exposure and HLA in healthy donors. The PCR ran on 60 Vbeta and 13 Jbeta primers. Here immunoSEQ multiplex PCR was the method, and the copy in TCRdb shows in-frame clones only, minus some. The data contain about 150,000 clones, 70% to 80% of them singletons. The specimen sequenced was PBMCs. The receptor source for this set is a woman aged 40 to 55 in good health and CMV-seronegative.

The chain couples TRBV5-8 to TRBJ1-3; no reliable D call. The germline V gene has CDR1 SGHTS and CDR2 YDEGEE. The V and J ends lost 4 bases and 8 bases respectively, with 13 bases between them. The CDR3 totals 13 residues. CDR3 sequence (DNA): TGTGCCAGCAGCCAGCTGACTCGGGACACCATATATTTT. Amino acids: CASSQLTRDTIYF.

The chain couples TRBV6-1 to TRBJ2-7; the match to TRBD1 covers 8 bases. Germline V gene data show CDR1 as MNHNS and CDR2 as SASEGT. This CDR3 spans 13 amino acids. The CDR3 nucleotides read TGTGCGGCCGCTCAGGGGGCCCCCTACGAGCAGTACTTC. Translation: CAAAQGAPYEQYF.

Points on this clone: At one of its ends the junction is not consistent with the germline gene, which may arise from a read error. The CDR3 nucleotides read TGTGCCATCAGTGAGTCGACTCGCAGGGATCAGCCCCCGCATTTT. It specifies CAISESTRRDQPPHF. The V gene is TRBV10-3, the J gene TRBJ1-5; D perhaps matches TRBD1 (5 bases). The germline V gene has CDR1 ENHRY and CDR2 SYGVKD. The CDR3 is 15 amino acids.

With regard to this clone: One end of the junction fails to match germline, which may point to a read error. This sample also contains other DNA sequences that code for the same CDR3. CDR3 amino acids: CASSLASTENYGYTF. The CDR3 region has the DNA TGTGCCAGCAGCTTAGCATCGACGGAGAACTATGGCTACACTTTC. The chain employs TRBV7-2 and TRBJ1-2, with D unclear. CDR3 length: 15 amino acids. Germline V lookup: CDR1 SGHTA, CDR2 FQGNSA.

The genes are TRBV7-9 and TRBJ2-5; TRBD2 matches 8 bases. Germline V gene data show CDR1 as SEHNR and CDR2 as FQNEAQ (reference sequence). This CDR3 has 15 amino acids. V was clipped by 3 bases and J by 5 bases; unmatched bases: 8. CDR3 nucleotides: TGTGCCAGCAGCTTCGCAGCGGGAGCGGAGGAGACCCAGTACTTC. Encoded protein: CASSFAAGAEETQYF.

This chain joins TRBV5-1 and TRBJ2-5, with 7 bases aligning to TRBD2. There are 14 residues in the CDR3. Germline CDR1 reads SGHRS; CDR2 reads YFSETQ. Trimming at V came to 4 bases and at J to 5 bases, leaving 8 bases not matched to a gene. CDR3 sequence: CASSGGLPGETQYF. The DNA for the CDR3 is TGCGCCAGCAGCGGGGGACTACCGGGGGAGACCCAGTACTTC.

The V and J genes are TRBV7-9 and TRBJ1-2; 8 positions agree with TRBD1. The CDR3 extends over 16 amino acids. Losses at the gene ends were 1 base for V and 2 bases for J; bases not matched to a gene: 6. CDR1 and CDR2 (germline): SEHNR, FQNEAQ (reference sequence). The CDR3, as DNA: TGTGCCAGCAGCTTAGGGGGACAGGAGCTAAACTATGGCTACACCTTC. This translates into CASSLGGQELNYGYTF.

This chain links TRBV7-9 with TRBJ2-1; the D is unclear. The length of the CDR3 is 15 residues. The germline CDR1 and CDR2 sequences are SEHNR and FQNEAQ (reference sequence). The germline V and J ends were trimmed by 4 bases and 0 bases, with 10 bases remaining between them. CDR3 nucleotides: TGTGCCAGCAGCTCCAGGTCGAGCTCCTACAATGAGCAGTTCTTC. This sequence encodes CASSSRSSSYNEQFF.

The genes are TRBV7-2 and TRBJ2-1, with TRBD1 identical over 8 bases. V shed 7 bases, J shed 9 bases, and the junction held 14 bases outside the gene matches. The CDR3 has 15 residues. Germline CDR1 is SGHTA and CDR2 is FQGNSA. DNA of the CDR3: TGTGCCAGCACCGGACAGGGTGGCACTAGGGGTGAGCAGTTCTTC. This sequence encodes CASTGQGGTRGEQFF.

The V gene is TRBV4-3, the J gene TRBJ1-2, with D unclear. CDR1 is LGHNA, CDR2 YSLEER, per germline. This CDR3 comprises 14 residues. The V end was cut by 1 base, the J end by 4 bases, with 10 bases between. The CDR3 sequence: CASSQGRAGYGYTF. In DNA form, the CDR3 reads TGCGCCAGCAGCCAAGGGAGGGCCGGCTATGGCTACACCTTC.

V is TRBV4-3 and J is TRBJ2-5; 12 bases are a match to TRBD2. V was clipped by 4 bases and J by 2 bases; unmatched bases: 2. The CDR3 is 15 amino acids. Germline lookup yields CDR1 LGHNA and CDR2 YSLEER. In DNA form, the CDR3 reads TGCGCCAGCAGCCGGACTAGCGGGGATCAAGAGACCCAGTACTTC. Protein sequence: CASSRTSGDQETQYF.

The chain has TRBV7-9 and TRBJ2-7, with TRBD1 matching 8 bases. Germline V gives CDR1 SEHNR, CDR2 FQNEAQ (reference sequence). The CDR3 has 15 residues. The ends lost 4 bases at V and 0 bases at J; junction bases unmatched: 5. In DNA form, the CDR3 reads TGTGCCAGCAGCTGGGACAGGAGCAGCTCCTACGAGCAGTACTTC. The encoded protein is CASSWDRSSSYEQYF.

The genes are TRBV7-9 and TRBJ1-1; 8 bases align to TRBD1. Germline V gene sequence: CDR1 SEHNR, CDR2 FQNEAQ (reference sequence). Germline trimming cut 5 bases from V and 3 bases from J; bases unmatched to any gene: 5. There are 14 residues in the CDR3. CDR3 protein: CASSLGQGHTEAFF. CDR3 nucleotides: TGTGCCAGCAGCCTCGGACAGGGACACACTGAAGCTTTCTTT.

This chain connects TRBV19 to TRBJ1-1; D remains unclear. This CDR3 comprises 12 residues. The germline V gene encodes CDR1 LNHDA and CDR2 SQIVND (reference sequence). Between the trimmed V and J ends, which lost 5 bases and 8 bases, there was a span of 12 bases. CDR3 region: CASSFGLLEAFF. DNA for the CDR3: TGTGCCAGTAGTTTCGGACTTCTAGAAGCTTTCTTT.

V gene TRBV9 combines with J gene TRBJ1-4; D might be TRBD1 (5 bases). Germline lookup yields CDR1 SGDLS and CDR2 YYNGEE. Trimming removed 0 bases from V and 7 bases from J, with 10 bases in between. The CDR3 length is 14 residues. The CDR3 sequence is CASSVGTGIEKLFF. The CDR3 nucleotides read TGTGCCAGCAGCGTAGGAACAGGAATTGAAAAACTGTTTTTT.

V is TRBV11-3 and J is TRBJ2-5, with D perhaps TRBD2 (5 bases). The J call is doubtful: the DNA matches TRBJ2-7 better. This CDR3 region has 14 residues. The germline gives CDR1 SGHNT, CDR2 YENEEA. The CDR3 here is CASSLTGNPHEQYF. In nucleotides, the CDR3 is TGTGCCAGCAGCTTAACGGGAAATCCGCACGAGCAGTACTTC.